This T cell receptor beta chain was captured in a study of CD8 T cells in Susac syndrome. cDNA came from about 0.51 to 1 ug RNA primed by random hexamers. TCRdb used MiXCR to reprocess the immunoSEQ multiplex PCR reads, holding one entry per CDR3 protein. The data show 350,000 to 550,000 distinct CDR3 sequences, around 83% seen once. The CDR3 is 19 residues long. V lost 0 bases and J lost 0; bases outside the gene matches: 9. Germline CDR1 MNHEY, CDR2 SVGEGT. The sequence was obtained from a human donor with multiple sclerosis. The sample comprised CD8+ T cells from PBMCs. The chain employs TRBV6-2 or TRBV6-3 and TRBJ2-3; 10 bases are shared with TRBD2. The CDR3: CASSYSASGSDVSTDTQYF. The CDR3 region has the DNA TGTGCCAGCAGTTACTCGGCTAGCGGGAGTGACGTCAGCACAGATACGCAGTATTTT.